This TCR beta chain is from a study of human thymus T cells. Whole-study results and caveats: There appeared to be biased usage of V and J genes in thymic and blood repertoires.

Profiling relied on immunoSEQ multiplex PCR, and the TCRdb table lists in-frame clones only, not all of them. The table shows about 130,000 clones, with 90% to 95% occurring only once. About this clone: Its antigen is not identified.

This CDR3 contains 14 residues. From germline, CDR1 is LNHDA and CDR2 SQIVND (reference sequence). Trimming pared 4 bases from V and 5 bases from J, leaving 14 bases between. The thymus was resected at corrective cardiac surgery. Input material: thymus tissue. The V and J genes are TRBV19 and TRBJ2-5, with D hard to call. The TCR sequence derives from a boy in the first two years of life with a congenital heart defect but otherwise immunologically healthy. In DNA, the CDR3 is TGTGCCAGTAGTACCCCGGACGCCAACGAGACCCAGTACTTC. It codes for CASSTPDANETQYF. Drawing the rest from reference TRBV19 and TRBJ2-5, the complete variable domain is DGGITQSPKYLFRKEGQNVTLSCEQNLNHDAMYWYRQDPGQGLRLIYYSQIVNDFQKGDIAEGYSVSREKKESFPLTVTSAQKNPTAFYLCASSTPDANETQYFGPGTRLLVL.